A selection of T cell receptor beta chains follows, all from one sample in a study of beta chain features in type 1 diabetes. Sequencing was performed with immunoSEQ multiplex PCR; in TCRdb, only in-frame clones are kept and a portion is missing. The sample lists tens of thousands of clones, about a third seen once, with over 0.4% in the top ten. Sequenced input: stem cell memory CD4+ T cells from blood. These receptor sequences come from a woman under 30 in good health. Both conserved end residues are part of each CDR3.

TRBJ1-4 TRBV7-9 CASSRRDREYEKLFF
TRBJ2-7 TRBV7-3 CASSTSGRSSYEQYF
TRBJ2-2 TRBV27 CASSLWASPTGELFF
TRBJ1-5 TRBV27 CASSLGQYSNQPQHF
TRBJ2-1 TRBV7-9 CASSEQGGYNEQFF
TRBJ1-1 TRBV7-9 CASSPGGSNTEAFF
TRBJ2-7 TRBV5-1 CASSPGTAGDEQYF
TRBJ2-5 TRBV30 CAWSRAEETQYF
TRBJ2-5 TRBV6-6 CASSYSRSGRETQYF
TRBJ1-2 TRBV6-6 CASSQDRAYYGYTF
TRBJ2-1 TRBV7-9 CASSINTGTINEQFF
TRBJ2-5 TRBV27 CASSHRVLETQYF
TRBJ2-7 TRBV14 CASSQDWTAYEQYF
TRBJ2-1 TRBV5-1 CASSQPSDSEQFF
TRBJ2-5 TRBV10-3 CATSRLAGGEETQYF
TRBJ2-1 TRBV4-2 CASSQGTEGNEQFF